These 8 T cell receptor beta chains share one sample of origin, sequenced in a study of cytomegalovirus exposure and HLA in healthy donors. Vbeta (60) and Jbeta (13) primers were used in the PCR. The repertoire was sequenced with immunoSEQ multiplex PCR; TCRdb's copy has only in-frame clones and lacks some. The table lists around 120,000 clones, around 81% of them singletons. The material sequenced was PBMCs. The receptors were gathered from a man between 18 and 35 years old in good health and CMV-seronegative.

This clone is a singleton in its sample. The CDR3 coding sequence is TGTGCCAGCAGCCCACAGGGGGAGGGCTATGGCTACACCTTC. Translating it yields CASSPQGEGYGYTF. The gene calls are TRBV7-2 and TRBJ1-2, with 8 positions matching TRBD1. With 5 bases clipped from V and 4 bases from J, the junction kept 6 bases outside the gene matches. CDR1 and CDR2 from the germline V gene are SGHTA and FQGNSA. The CDR3 extends over 14 amino acids.

This sequence joins TRBV11-2 and TRBJ1-2, with 9 bases lining up with TRBD1. Germline V gene sequence: CDR1 SGHAT, CDR2 FQNNGV. This CDR3 is built from 16 residues. Trimming took 5 bases from V and 4 from J; bases not matched to a gene: 11. The CDR3 region is CASSPQTGGGIYGYTF. The CDR3 DNA reads as TGTGCCAGCAGCCCCCAGACAGGGGGAGGCATCTATGGCTACACCTTC.

V usage is TRBV7-6 and J usage is TRBJ2-2; D remains ambiguous. The CDR3 has 13 residues. V was cut by 5 bases and J by 5 bases, with 9 bases left in between. Germline assignment: CDR1 SGHVS and CDR2 FNYEAQ. DNA for the CDR3: TGTGCCAGCAGCCCCTCTAGAACCGGGGAGCTGTTTTTT. The encoded protein is CASSPSRTGELFF. Supplemented by reference TRBV7-6 and TRBJ2-2, the full variable domain reads GAGVSQSPRYKVTKRGQDVALRCDPISGHVSLYWYRQALGQGPEFLTYFNYEAQQDKSGLPNDRFSAERPEGSISTLTIQRTEQRDSAMYRCASSPSRTGELFFGEGSRLTVL.

J is TRBJ2-1 and V is TRBV5-6; D is perhaps TRBD1 (5 bases). Between the trimmed V and J ends, which lost 6 bases and 9 bases, there was a span of 25 bases. Germline CDR1 reads SGHDT; CDR2 reads YYEEEE. The CDR3 contains 16 residues. The CDR3 loop reads CASIPTKVGESGEQFF. In DNA, the CDR3 is TGTGCCAGCATCCCGACCAAGGTAGGGGAAAGTGGTGAGCAGTTCTTC.

The chain combines TRBV7-6 with TRBJ2-3; TRBD1 might be the D (6 bases). V was clipped by 3 bases and J by 4 bases, with 11 bases between them. The CDR3 extends over 14 amino acids. The germline gives CDR1 SGHVS, CDR2 FNYEAQ. The CDR3 nucleotides read TGTGCCAGCAGCTTTGGGGGCCAATCAGATACGCAGTATTTT. It codes for CASSFGGQSDTQYF.

The V call is TRBV7-9, the J call TRBJ1-2, with D possibly TRBD1 on 6 matching bases. Germline loops: CDR1 SEHNR, CDR2 FQNEAQ (reference sequence). This CDR3 is 16 amino acids long. Trimming removed 1 base at V and 4 bases at J, with 16 bases between. CDR3 amino acids: CASSLGTAVHLYGYTF. Here the CDR3 DNA reads TGTGCCAGCAGCTTAGGGACAGCCGTCCACCTCTATGGCTACACCTTC. The full variable domain, rest sourced from reference TRBV7-9 and TRBJ1-2, is DTGVSQNPRHKITKRGQNVTFRCDPISEHNRLYWYRQTLGQGPEFLTYFQNEAQLEKSRLLSDRFSAERPKGSFSTLEIQRTEQGDSAMYLCASSLGTAVHLYGYTFGSGTRLTVV.

In its sample, this clone was seen once. The chain links TRBV6-5 to TRBJ1-5; the D gene is possibly TRBD1 (6 bases). The germline V gene encodes CDR1 MNHEY and CDR2 SVGAGI. The CDR3 spans 13 residues. Trimming removed 6 bases from V and 3 bases from J, with 9 bases in between. The CDR3 loop reads CASRNRANQPQHF. CDR3 DNA: TGTGCCAGCAGGAACAGGGCCAATCAGCCCCAGCATTTT.

The rearrangement joins TRBV4-2 to TRBJ2-1; TRBD2 aligns across 10 bases. The V gene end was trimmed by 1 base and the J gene end by 0 bases; junction bases not matched to a gene: 0. The length of the CDR3 is 16 residues. Germline assignment: CDR1 LGHNA and CDR2 YNFKEQ. The CDR3 DNA is TGTGCCAGCAGCCAAGGGACTAGCGGCTCCTACAATGAGCAGTTCTTC. This gives the protein CASSQGTSGSYNEQFF.